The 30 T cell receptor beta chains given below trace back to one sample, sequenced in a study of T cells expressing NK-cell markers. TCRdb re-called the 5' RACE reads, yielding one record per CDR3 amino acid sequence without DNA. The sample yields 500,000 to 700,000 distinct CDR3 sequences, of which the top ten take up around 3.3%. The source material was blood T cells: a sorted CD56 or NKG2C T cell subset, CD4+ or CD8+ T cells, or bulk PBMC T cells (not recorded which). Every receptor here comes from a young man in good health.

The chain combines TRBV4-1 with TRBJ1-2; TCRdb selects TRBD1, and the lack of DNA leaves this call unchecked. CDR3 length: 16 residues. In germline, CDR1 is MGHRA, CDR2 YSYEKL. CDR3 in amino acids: CASSQSGQGMGYGYTF.

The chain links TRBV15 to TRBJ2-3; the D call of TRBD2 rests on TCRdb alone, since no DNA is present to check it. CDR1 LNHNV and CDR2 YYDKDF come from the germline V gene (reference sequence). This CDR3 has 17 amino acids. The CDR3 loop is CATSKRTSGIRTDTQYF.

The CDR3 region is CASSLEWDSYYEQYF. The chain has TRBV7-2 and TRBJ2-7; checking the TCRdb D call of TRBD1 is not possible without DNA. The CDR3 extends over 15 amino acids. The germline V gene encodes CDR1 SGHTA and CDR2 FQGNSA. The variable domain in full, completed from reference TRBV7-2 and TRBJ2-7, reads GAGVSQSPSNKVTEKGKDVELRCDPISGHTALYWYRQSLGQGLEFLIYFQGNSAPDKSGLPSDRFSAERTGGSVSTLTIQRTQQEDSAVYLCASSLEWDSYYEQYFGPGTRLTVT.

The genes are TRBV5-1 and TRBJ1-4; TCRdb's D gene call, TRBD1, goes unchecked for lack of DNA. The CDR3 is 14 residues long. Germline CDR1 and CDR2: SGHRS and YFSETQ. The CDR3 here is CASSKDRVDEKLFF.

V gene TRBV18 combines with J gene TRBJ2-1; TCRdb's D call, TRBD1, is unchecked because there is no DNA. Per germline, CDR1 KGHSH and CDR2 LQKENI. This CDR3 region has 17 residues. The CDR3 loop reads CASSSTMSGGTNNEQFF.

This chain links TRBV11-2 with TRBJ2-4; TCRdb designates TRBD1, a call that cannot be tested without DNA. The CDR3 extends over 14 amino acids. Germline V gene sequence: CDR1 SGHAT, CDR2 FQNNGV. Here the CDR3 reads CASHRVGTKNIQYF.

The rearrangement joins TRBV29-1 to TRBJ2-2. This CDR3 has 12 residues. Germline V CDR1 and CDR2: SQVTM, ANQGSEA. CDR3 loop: CSVKGVDGELFF.

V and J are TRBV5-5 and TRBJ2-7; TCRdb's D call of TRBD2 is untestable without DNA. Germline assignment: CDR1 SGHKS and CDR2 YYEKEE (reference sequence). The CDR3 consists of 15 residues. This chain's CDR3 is CASSRVTGTTYEQYF.

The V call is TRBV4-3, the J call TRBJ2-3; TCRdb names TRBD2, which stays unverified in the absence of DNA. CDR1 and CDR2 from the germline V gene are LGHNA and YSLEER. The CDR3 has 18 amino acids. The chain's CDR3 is CASSQGTSGTTRRDTQYF.

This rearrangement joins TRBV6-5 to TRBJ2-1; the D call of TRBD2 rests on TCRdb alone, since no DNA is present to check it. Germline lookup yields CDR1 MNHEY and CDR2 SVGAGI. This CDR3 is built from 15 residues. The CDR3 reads CASSYFGGSMDEQFF.

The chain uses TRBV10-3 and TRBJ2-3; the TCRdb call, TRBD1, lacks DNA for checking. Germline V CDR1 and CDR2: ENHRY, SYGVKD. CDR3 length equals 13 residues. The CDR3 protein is CAIKVTGADTQYF.

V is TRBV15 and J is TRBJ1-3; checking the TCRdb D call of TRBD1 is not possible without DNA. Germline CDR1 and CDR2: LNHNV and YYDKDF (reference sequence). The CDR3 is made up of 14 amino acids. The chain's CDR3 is CATNGHGSGNTIYF. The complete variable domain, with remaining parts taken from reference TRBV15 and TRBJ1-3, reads DAMVIQNPRYQVTQFGKPVTLSCSQTLNHNVMYWYQQKSSQAPKLLFHYYDKDFNNEADTPDNFQSRRPNTSFCFLDIRSPGLGDTAMYLCATNGHGSGNTIYFGEGSWLTVV.

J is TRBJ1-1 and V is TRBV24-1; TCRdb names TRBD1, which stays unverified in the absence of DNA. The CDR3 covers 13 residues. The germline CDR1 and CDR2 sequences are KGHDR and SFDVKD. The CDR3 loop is CATSDPSTVEAFF.

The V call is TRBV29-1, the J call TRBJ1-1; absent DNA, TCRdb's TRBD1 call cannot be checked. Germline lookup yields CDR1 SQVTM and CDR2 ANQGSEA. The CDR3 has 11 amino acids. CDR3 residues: CSASPGTEAFF.

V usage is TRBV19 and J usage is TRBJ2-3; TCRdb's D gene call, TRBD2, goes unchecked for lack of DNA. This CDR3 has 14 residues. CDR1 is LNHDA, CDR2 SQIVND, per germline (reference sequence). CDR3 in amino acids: CATRLVAGADTQYF.

CDR3 sequence: CASSSAGGWTQYF. This chain joins TRBV11-3 and TRBJ2-3; the D gene TCRdb calls, TRBD2, cannot be checked with no DNA. Germline CDR1 is SGHNT and CDR2 is YENEEA. The CDR3 runs to 13 residues.

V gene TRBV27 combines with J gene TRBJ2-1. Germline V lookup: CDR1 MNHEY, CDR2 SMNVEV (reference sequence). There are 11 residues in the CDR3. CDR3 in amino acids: CASSRTGEQFF.

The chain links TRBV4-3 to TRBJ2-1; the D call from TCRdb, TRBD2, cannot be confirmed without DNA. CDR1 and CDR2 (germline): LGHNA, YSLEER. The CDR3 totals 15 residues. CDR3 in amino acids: CASSQDRLAYNEQFF.

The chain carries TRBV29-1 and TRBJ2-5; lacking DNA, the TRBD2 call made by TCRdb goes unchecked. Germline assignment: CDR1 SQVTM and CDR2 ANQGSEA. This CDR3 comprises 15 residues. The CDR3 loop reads CSVDVEQSAGETQYF.

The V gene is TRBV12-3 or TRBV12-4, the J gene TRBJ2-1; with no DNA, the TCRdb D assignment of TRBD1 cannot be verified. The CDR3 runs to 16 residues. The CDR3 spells CASTQGGGVSYNEQFF.

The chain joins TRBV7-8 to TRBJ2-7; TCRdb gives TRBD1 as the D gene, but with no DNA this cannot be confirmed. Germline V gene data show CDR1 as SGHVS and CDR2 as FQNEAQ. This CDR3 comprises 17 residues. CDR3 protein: CASSAGTYTGGGYEQYF.

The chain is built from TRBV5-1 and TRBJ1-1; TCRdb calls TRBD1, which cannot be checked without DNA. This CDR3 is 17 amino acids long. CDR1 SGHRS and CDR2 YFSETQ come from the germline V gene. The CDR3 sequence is CASTYLGQGASGTEAFF.

The CDR3: CSARSGTGTDTQYF. The chain uses TRBV20-1 and TRBJ2-3; there is no DNA to check the TCRdb D call of TRBD1. CDR3 length: 14 amino acids. Germline CDR1 and CDR2: DFQATT and SNEGSKA (reference sequence).

The CDR3 loop reads CASSFMHEQYF. The genes are TRBV13 and TRBJ2-7. CDR1 PRHDT and CDR2 FYEKMQ come from the germline V gene (reference sequence). This CDR3 is 11 amino acids long. Based on the CDR3 plus reference TRBV13 and TRBJ2-7, the full variable domain is AAGVIQSPRHLIKEKRETATLKCYPIPRHDTVYWYQQGPGQDPQFLISFYEKMQSDKGSIPDRFSAQQFSDYHSELNMSSLELGDSALYFCASSFMHEQYFGPGTRLTVT.

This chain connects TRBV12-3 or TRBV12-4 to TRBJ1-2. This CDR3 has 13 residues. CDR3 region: CASSLVTLYGYTF.

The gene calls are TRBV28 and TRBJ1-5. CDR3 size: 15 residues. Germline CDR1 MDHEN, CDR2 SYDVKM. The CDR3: CASSFHPPGNQPQHF.

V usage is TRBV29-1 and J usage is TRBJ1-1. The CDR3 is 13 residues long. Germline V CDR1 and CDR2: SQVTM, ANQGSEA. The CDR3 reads CSVHSSMNTEAFF.

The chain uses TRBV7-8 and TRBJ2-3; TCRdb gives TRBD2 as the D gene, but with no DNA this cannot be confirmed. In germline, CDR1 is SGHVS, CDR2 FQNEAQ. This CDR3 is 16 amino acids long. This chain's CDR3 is CASSLTSGRVTDTQYF.

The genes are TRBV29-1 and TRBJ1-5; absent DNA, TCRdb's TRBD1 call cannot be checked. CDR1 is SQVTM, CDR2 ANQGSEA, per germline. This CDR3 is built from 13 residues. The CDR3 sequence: CSAATGTDQPQHF.

The CDR3 sequence is CASSFGPFTEAFF. The V gene is TRBV12-3 or TRBV12-4, the J gene TRBJ1-1. CDR3 length: 13 residues.